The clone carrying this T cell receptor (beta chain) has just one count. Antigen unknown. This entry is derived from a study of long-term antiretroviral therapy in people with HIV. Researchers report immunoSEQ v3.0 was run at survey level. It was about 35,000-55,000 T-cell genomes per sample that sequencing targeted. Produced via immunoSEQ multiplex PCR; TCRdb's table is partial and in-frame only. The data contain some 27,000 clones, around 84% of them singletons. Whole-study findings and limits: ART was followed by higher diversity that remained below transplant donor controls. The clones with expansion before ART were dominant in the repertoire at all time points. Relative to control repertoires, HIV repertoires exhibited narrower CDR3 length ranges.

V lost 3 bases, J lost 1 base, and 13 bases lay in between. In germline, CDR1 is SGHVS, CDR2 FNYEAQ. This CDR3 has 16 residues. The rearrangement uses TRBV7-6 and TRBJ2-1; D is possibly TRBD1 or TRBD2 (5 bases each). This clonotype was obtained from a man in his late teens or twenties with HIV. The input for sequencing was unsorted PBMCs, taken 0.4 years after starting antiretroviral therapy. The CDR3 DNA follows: TGTGCCAGCAGCTTGGGGGAGACACAGTCCTACAATGAGCAGTTCTTC. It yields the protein CASSLGETQSYNEQFF.